These 3 T cell receptor beta chains came from one sample sequenced in a study of T cells in Graves' hyperthyroidism and ophthalmopathy. It was RNA transcripts that yielded the amplified TCR beta CDR3 regions. First-round RT-PCR targeting the TCR CDR3 was performed with the HTBI primer set. TCRdb used MiXCR to reprocess the multiplex PCR reads, holding one entry per CDR3 protein. Of about 400,000 distinct CDR3 sequences listed, under 15% were seen once; the top ten hold approximately 32%. Sequenced input: blood. These receptors came from a woman between 25 and 40 years old with Graves' hyperthyroidism.

A remark on this clonotype: Its ends do not fully match the called genes, so a read error is possible. The chain is built from TRBV11-2 and TRBJ1-1, with 7 bases lining up with TRBD1. The CDR3 has 15 residues. The germline CDR1 and CDR2 sequences are SGHAT and FQNNGV. The CDR3 loop reads CAGSHRTGPNTEAFF. The DNA for the CDR3 is TGTGCCGGCAGCCACCGGACAGGACCGAACACTGAGGCTTTCTTT.

This clonotype has at least ten counts. The V gene is TRBV27, the J gene TRBJ2-2; D uncertain. Per germline, CDR1 MNHEY and CDR2 SMNVEV (reference sequence). The CDR3 consists of 15 residues. V was pared by 3 bases and J by 6 bases, with 14 bases between. The CDR3 sequence: CASSFGQVVAGELFF. Written as DNA, the CDR3 is TGTGCCAGCAGTTTTGGGCAGGTAGTGGCCGGGGAGCTGTTTTTT.

This clonotype occurred many times. The rearrangement links TRBV5-1 to TRBJ2-7, with D possibly TRBD2 on 6 matching bases. V was cut by 5 bases and J by 3 bases, with 15 bases left in between. CDR1 is SGHRS and CDR2 is YFSETQ in the germline V gene. This CDR3 has 14 amino acids. The CDR3 sequence is CASRYGGVNYEQYF. The CDR3 coding sequence is TGCGCCAGCAGATACGGCGGGGTAAACTACGAGCAGTACTTC.